This T cell receptor (beta chain) stems from a study of T cell responses to AZD1222 COVID-19 vaccine. Study-wide points: Possibly, clonal diversity was underestimated; donors were largely white British and included more females. Baseline seropositivity characterized only a handful of AZD1222 recipients. All repertoire sampling was performed exclusively after the peak T cell response.

Using immunoSEQ multiplex PCR, the repertoire was profiled, and TCRdb retains in-frame clones only, with some absent. The sample has about 170,000 clones, roughly 92% seen once; the top ten hold 1.6%. CDR1 MNHNY and CDR2 SVGAGI come from the germline V gene (reference sequence). This CDR3 is built from 15 residues. Losses at the gene ends were 5 bases for V and 4 bases for J; bases not matched to a gene: 10. Comment on this clone: The antigen is not known.

The genes are TRBV6-6 and TRBJ2-5, with 7 bases lining up with TRBD2. The sequencing here drew on peripheral blood, taken on day 0 of AZD1222 vaccination. The receptor comes from an adult in good health. The CDR3 nucleotides read TGTGCCAGCAGTGGCTGGGCCACGGGAGGAGAGACCCAGTACTTC. It yields the protein CASSGWATGGETQYF.